This T cell receptor beta chain appears in the sequencing data of a study of T cell responses to AZD1222 COVID-19 vaccine. The study, taken as a whole, reports: Among AZD1222 vaccinees, only six or seven were seropositive at baseline. Rises in breadth and depth of Spike-specific TCRs came after two AZD1222 doses.

Per the germline V gene, CDR1 is MNHEY and CDR2 is SVGAGI. Trimming pared 6 bases from V and 4 bases from J, leaving 15 bases between. This CDR3 spans 15 amino acids. Profiling relied on immunoSEQ multiplex PCR, and the TCRdb table lists in-frame clones only, not all of them. The table has more than 150,000 clones, roughly 92% seen once. This clone was recorded only once. The antigen remains unidentified. This chain joins TRBV6-5 and TRBJ1-4; D possibly corresponds to TRBD1 (5 bases). This clonotype was sampled from an adult who received the AZD1222 COVID-19 vaccine. The sequences come from peripheral blood, collected 28 days after the second AZD1222 dose. CDR3 protein: CASSEDQGFNEKLFF. The CDR3 DNA reads TGTGCCAGCAGCGAGGATCAGGGCTTTAATGAAAAACTGTTTTTT.